A single sample gave rise to the 32 T cell receptor beta chains below, sequenced in a study of blood T cell repertoires in COVID-19. Profiling relied on immunoSEQ multiplex PCR, and the TCRdb table lists in-frame clones only, not all of them. The sample consists of approximately 80,000 clones, about 85% of them appearing once. Material for sequencing was peripheral blood. The receptor source for this set is a woman older than 75 with COVID-19, enrolled during active disease.

The chain uses TRBV9 and TRBJ2-1, with D possibly TRBD1 on 5 matching bases. Looked up from germline, CDR1 is SGDLS and CDR2 is YYNGEE. This CDR3 contains 13 residues. V lost 1 base, J lost 6 bases, and 8 bases lay in between. The chain's CDR3 is CASSVRGGNEQFF. In DNA form, the CDR3 reads TGTGCCAGCAGCGTAAGGGGCGGCAATGAGCAGTTCTTC.

This clone was seen a handful of times. The J gene is TRBJ1-6, the V gene TRBV7-9; 8 bases are shared with TRBD1. Losses at the gene ends were 7 bases for V and 10 bases for J; bases not matched to a gene: 12. Looked up from germline, CDR1 is SEHNR and CDR2 is FQNEAQ (reference sequence). The CDR3 is made up of 15 amino acids. As DNA, the CDR3 is TGTGCCAGCATCCGTTCACAGGGGGGCCCATCACCCCTCCACTTT. It codes for CASIRSQGGPSPLHF. Variable domain in full (rest from reference TRBV7-9 and TRBJ1-6): DTGVSQNPRHKITKRGQNVTFRCDPISEHNRLYWYRQTLGQGPEFLTYFQNEAQLEKSRLLSDRFSAERPKGSFSTLEIQRTEQGDSAMYLCASIRSQGGPSPLHFGNGTRLTVT.

The chain is built from TRBV7-8 and TRBJ1-6, with 10 bases that match TRBD1. The CDR3 loop spans 15 amino acids. J lost 10 bases, V lost 4 bases, and 7 bases had no gene match. Germline V gene data show CDR1 as SGHVS and CDR2 as FQNEAQ. The CDR3 region has the DNA TGTGCCAGCAGCTCTCAGACAGGGGGCTACTCACCCCTCCACTTT. The encoded protein is CASSSQTGGYSPLHF.

The rearrangement links TRBV18 to TRBJ2-1, with TRBD1 as a possible D gene (5 bases). Germline CDR1 KGHSH, CDR2 LQKENI. The CDR3 runs to 13 residues. Trimming took 1 base from V and 8 from J, leaving 9 bases between them. CDR3: CASSPLLGDEQFF. The CDR3 nucleotides read TGTGCCAGCTCACCACTATTAGGGGATGAGCAGTTCTTC.

This clone was seen a single time. This chain uses TRBV6-2 or TRBV6-3 with TRBJ1-5, with D possibly being TRBD1 (5 bases). Between the trimmed V and J ends, which lost 2 bases and 6 bases, there was a span of 17 bases. CDR3 length: 16 residues. Per the germline V gene, CDR1 is MNHEY and CDR2 is SVGEGT. DNA for the CDR3: TGTGCCAGCAGTTACCGCCGGGGGGAAACGGTTCAGCCCCAGCATTTT. Translating gives CASSYRRGETVQPQHF.

The V and J genes are TRBV3-1 (or the pseudogene TRBV3-2) and TRBJ2-1; 10 bases are shared with TRBD2. CDR1 and CDR2 (germline): LGHDT, YNNKEL (reference sequence). The trim removed 5 bases at V and 4 bases at J, leaving 2 bases unmatched. The CDR3 has 14 amino acids. In DNA, the CDR3 is TGTGCCAGCAGCTTGACTAGCGGGTACAATGAGCAGTTCTTC. Amino acid sequence: CASSLTSGYNEQFF.

This chain uses TRBV9 with TRBJ1-5; 11 nucleotides align to TRBD1. Germline V gives CDR1 SGDLS, CDR2 YYNGEE. With 3 bases clipped from V and 6 bases from J, the junction kept 2 bases outside the gene matches. CDR3 size: 14 residues. CDR3 residues: CASSAGTGGQPQHF. CDR3 nucleotides: TGTGCCAGCAGCGCGGGGACAGGGGGTCAGCCCCAGCATTTT.

The chain is built from TRBV6-2 or TRBV6-3 and TRBJ2-1, with TRBD1 matching over 7 bases. This CDR3 contains 16 residues. In germline, CDR1 is MNHEY, CDR2 SVGEGT. The V segment lost 5 bases and the J segment 6 bases; nucleotides outside the gene matches: 13. CDR3 region: CASSNHYRGGRNEQFF. The CDR3, as DNA: TGTGCCAGCAGTAACCATTACAGGGGCGGCCGCAATGAGCAGTTCTTC.

This clone was detected only a few times. The chain combines TRBV30 with TRBJ2-7, with TRBD1 matching 7 bases. The trim removed 6 bases at V and 4 bases at J, leaving 6 bases unmatched. Germline values: CDR1 GTSNPN, CDR2 SVGIG (reference sequence). The CDR3 sequence is 12 residues long. The CDR3 sequence is CACNRGGYEQYF. CDR3 nucleotide sequence: TGTGCCTGCAACAGGGGTGGGTACGAGCAGTACTTC. Together with reference TRBV30 and TRBJ2-7, the CDR3 gives the full variable domain: SQTIHQWPATLVQPVGSPLSLECTVEGTSNPNLYWYRQAAGRGLQLLFYSVGIGQISSEVPQNLSASRPQDRQFILSSKKLLLSDSGFYLCACNRGGYEQYFGPGTRLTVT.

The rearrangement joins TRBV4-1 to TRBJ2-5; unclear D gene. Germline CDR1 and CDR2: MGHRA and YSYEKL. V was clipped by 0 bases and J by 7 bases, with 9 bases between them. This CDR3 has 13 amino acids. CDR3 protein: CASSQDQWRTQYF. CDR3 bases: TGCGCCAGCAGCCAAGATCAATGGAGGACCCAGTACTTC.

V and J are TRBV10-3 and TRBJ2-7; TRBD2 aligns across 12 bases. Trimming cost V 10 bases and J 4 bases; bases outside gene matches: 11. Germline CDR1 and CDR2: ENHRY and SYGVKD. The CDR3 is 15 residues long. CDR3 region: CASIKTSGSFYEQYF. In DNA, the CDR3 is TGTGCCAGCATCAAGACTAGCGGGAGTTTTTACGAGCAGTACTTC.

The chain couples TRBV4-3 to TRBJ2-3; D ambiguous. There are 14 residues in the CDR3. Germline V lookup: CDR1 LGHNA, CDR2 YSLEER. The ends were cut back, 0 bases at V and 2 bases at J, with 6 bases in the middle. CDR3 sequence (DNA): TGCGCCAGCAGCCAAGATCGGTTCACAGATACGCAGTATTTT. Its translation: CASSQDRFTDTQYF.

The chain uses TRBV6-2 or TRBV6-3 and TRBJ1-2, with D perhaps matching TRBD1 (6 bases). This CDR3 region has 15 residues. V was cut by 1 base and J by 4 bases, with 13 bases left in between. Germline lookup yields CDR1 MNHEY and CDR2 SVGEGT. The CDR3 sequence: CASSYYPGQLYGYTF. The CDR3 DNA sequence: TGTGCCAGCAGTTACTACCCCGGACAGCTCTATGGCTACACCTTC.

The CDR3 spells CSASPIFRDRVEAFF. CDR3 DNA: TGCAGTGCTAGTCCAATTTTCAGGGATAGGGTTGAAGCTTTCTTT. The chain is built from TRBV20-1 and TRBJ1-1, with D maybe TRBD1 (5 bases). Germline V gene lookup returns CDR1 DFQATT and CDR2 SNEGSKA (reference sequence). Trimming stripped 3 bases from V and 7 bases from J, with 21 bases between. The CDR3 contains 15 residues.

The chain recombines TRBV5-4 with TRBJ2-5; a weak D match, TRBD1 (7 bases). Trimming stripped 4 bases from V and 0 bases from J, with 13 bases between. This CDR3 contains 15 residues. The germline CDR1 and CDR2 sequences are SGHNT and YYREEE (reference sequence). CDR3 region: CASSPEGAYQETQYF. CDR3 in DNA: TGTGCCAGCAGCCCGGAGGGGGCGTACCAAGAGACCCAGTACTTC. Drawing the rest from reference TRBV5-4 and TRBJ2-5, the complete variable domain is ETGVTQSPTHLIKTRGQQVTLRCSSQSGHNTVSWYQQALGQGPQFIFQYYREEENGRGNFPPRFSGLQFPNYSSELNVNALELDDSALYLCASSPEGAYQETQYFGPGTRLLVL.

J is TRBJ2-1 and V is TRBV3-1 (or the pseudogene TRBV3-2), with 8 bases identical to TRBD2. The length of the CDR3 is 16 residues. With V trimmed by 0 bases and J by 2 bases, 3 bases remained unmatched. Germline CDR1 LGHDT, CDR2 YNNKEL (reference sequence). The CDR3 DNA reads TGTGCCAGCAGCCAAGAGTCGGGGGGGGCCTACAATGAGCAGTTCTTC. It is translated as CASSQESGGAYNEQFF.

This sequence joins TRBV5-6 and TRBJ1-4, with 9 positions matching TRBD1. This CDR3 has 15 amino acids. Losses at the gene ends were 1 base for V and 8 bases for J; bases not matched to a gene: 6. Per the germline V gene, CDR1 is SGHDT and CDR2 is YYEEEE. The CDR3 loop reads CASSLWTGAWEKLFF. CDR3 DNA: TGTGCCAGCAGCTTGTGGACAGGGGCTTGGGAAAAACTGTTTTTT.

This chain uses TRBV18 with TRBJ2-7, with 11 bases that match TRBD1. The CDR3 has 14 amino acids. CDR1 is KGHSH, CDR2 LQKENI, per germline. J was trimmed by 7 bases and V by 3 bases; bases with no gene match: 5. The CDR3 DNA is TGTGCCAGCTCACCGGGACAGGGGGGTAGAGAGCAGTACTTC. This translates into CASSPGQGGREQYF.

The chain links TRBV18 to TRBJ1-4, with D possibly being TRBD1 (6 bases). Trimming left V 6 bases short and J 14 bases short, with 16 bases between. The CDR3 has 12 amino acids. Germline CDR1 KGHSH, CDR2 LQKENI. CDR3 in DNA: TGTGCCAGCTCCCTCAAGCAGGGGCGTCTGTTTTTT. As protein: CASSLKQGRLFF.

The J gene is TRBJ2-7, the V gene TRBV7-2; tentatively, D is TRBD2 (5 bases). Germline V gives CDR1 SGHTA, CDR2 FQGNSA. CDR3 size: 12 residues. V was clipped by 3 bases and J by 4 bases, with 7 bases between them. CDR3 residues: CASSLTTYEQYF. The CDR3, as DNA: TGTGCCAGCAGCTTGACTACTTACGAGCAGTACTTC.

The rearrangement links TRBV9 to TRBJ1-5; 8 nucleotides agree with TRBD1. CDR1 is SGDLS, CDR2 YYNGEE, per germline. The junction had 8 bases not matched to a gene; V was cut back by 0 bases and J by 6 bases. The CDR3 sequence is 16 residues long. Here the CDR3 DNA reads TGTGCCAGCAGCGTAGTGCCAGGGGGCGAATGTCAGCCCCAGCATTTT. Translated: CASSVVPGGECQPQHF.

In this sample, this clone turned up once. The J gene is TRBJ2-1, the V gene TRBV28; 11 nucleotides line up with TRBD2. CDR1 is MDHEN and CDR2 is SYDVKM in the germline V gene. V trimming: 3 bases; J trimming: 4 bases; junction bases outside the gene matches: 8. The CDR3 has 17 amino acids. Here the CDR3 DNA reads TGTGCCAGCAGTTTCCTAGCGGGAGGTCTGCCATACAATGAGCAGTTCTTC. It specifies CASSFLAGGLPYNEQFF.

V and J are TRBV28 and TRBJ1-1; D possibly corresponds to TRBD1 (6 bases). Trimming cost V 4 bases and J 9 bases, with 12 bases left between them. This CDR3 region has 12 residues. Germline assignment: CDR1 MDHEN and CDR2 SYDVKM. The CDR3 nucleotides read TGTGCCAGCAGTTCGGACAGTTCGCAAGCTTTCTTT. As protein: CASSSDSSQAFF.

The sample holds one count of this clone. This rearrangement joins TRBV5-6 to TRBJ1-1; D unresolved. Trimming took off 2 bases at V and 2 bases at J, with 7 bases between the two ends. The V gene's germline CDR1 is SGHDT and CDR2 YYEEEE. The CDR3 runs 13 residues. The CDR3 spells CASSFRPNTEAFF. The CDR3 DNA follows: TGTGCCAGCAGCTTCAGGCCTAACACTGAAGCTTTCTTT.

V usage is TRBV30 and J usage is TRBJ2-3; D may be TRBD1 (5 bases). V was pared by 2 bases and J by 0 bases, with 21 bases between. CDR1 GTSNPN and CDR2 SVGIG come from the germline V gene (reference sequence). The length of the CDR3 is 18 residues. DNA of the CDR3: TGTGCCTGGAGTAACCACCCACCCAGGGTCTCTAGCACAGATACGCAGTATTTT. Its translation is CAWSNHPPRVSSTDTQYF.

This clone showed up just once. J is TRBJ2-3 and V is TRBV24-1; 8 bases are a match to TRBD2. The ends lost 3 bases at V and 5 bases at J; junction bases unmatched: 6. Germline CDR1 KGHDR, CDR2 SFDVKD. The CDR3 runs to 15 residues. CDR3 residues: CATSDTGGPGDTQYF. CDR3 coding DNA: TGTGCCACCAGTGATACGGGGGGGCCTGGAGATACGCAGTATTTT.

This clone was observed a handful of times. The CDR3 DNA follows: TGTGCCAGCTCACCAAGAACTAGCGGGGCTACAGATACGCAGTATTTT. Translation gives CASSPRTSGATDTQYF. This chain uses TRBV18 with TRBJ2-3, with TRBD2 matching 10 bases. The V gene end was trimmed by 2 bases and the J gene end by 3 bases; junction bases not matched to a gene: 5. Looked up from germline, CDR1 is KGHSH and CDR2 is LQKENI. The CDR3 runs 16 residues. Full variable domain (rest looked up from reference TRBV18 and TRBJ2-3): NAGVMQNPRHLVRRRGQEARLRCSPMKGHSHVYWYRQLPEEGLKFMVYLQKENIIDESGMPKERFSAEFPKEGPSILRIQQVVRGDSAAYFCASSPRTSGATDTQYFGPGTRLTVL.

V and J are TRBV5-1 and TRBJ1-2, with D possibly matching TRBD1 (5 bases). The CDR3 extends over 17 amino acids. Deletions cut 0 bases from V and 3 bases from J, with 18 bases between. CDR1 is SGHRS and CDR2 is YFSETQ in the germline V gene. CDR3 region: CASSLDGRLLGDYGYTF. The CDR3 region has the DNA TGCGCCAGCAGCTTGGACGGCAGGCTCCTAGGGGACTATGGCTACACCTTC.

The chain carries TRBV25-1 and TRBJ2-7; 8 nucleotides agree with TRBD1. The CDR3 is made up of 14 amino acids. Germline values: CDR1 MGHDK, CDR2 SYGVNS. J lost 3 bases, V lost 6 bases, and 7 bases had no gene match. The CDR3, as DNA: TGTGCCAGCAGCCCCAGGGGGCTAATCTACGAGCAGTACTTC. It yields the protein CASSPRGLIYEQYF.

This clone has only one observation. The V call is TRBV24-1, the J call TRBJ1-1; D is possibly TRBD1 (5 bases). CDR3 length equals 14 residues. The germline V and J ends were trimmed by 2 bases and 1 base, with 7 bases remaining between them. Germline CDR1 KGHDR, CDR2 SFDVKD. The CDR3 bases are TGTGCCACCAGTGATTCCACAGGGAACACTGAAGCTTTCTTT. It codes for CATSDSTGNTEAFF.

The V call is TRBV2, the J call TRBJ1-1; D is unresolved. V was trimmed by 7 bases and J by 5 bases, leaving 11 bases between them. Germline CDR1 SNHLY, CDR2 FYNNEI. The CDR3 has 12 amino acids. CDR3 nucleotides: TGTGCCAGCACCCCGTACGGGACTGAAGCTTTCTTT. This translates into CASTPYGTEAFF.

This clone has just a few counts. The chain combines TRBV10-3 with TRBJ1-1, with 10 positions matching TRBD1. Germline CDR1 is ENHRY and CDR2 is SYGVKD. CDR3 length: 15 amino acids. J gave up 1 base and V 4 bases, and 3 bases lay outside the gene matches. The CDR3 nucleotides read TGTGCCATCAGTGCGACAGGGGGCACGAACACTGAAGCTTTCTTT. It translates to CAISATGGTNTEAFF.